The clone carrying this TCR beta chain occurred many times. There were TCR beta CDR3 regions amplified from RNA transcripts. Initially, a first-round RT-PCR of the TCR CDR3 employed the HTBI primer set. From the multiplex PCR reads, TCRdb called clonotypes with MiXCR, one entry per CDR3 protein. The sample holds roughly 500,000 distinct CDR3 sequences, about half seen once. This sample is drawn from a study of T cells in Graves' hyperthyroidism and ophthalmopathy. The CDR3 has 17 residues. CDR1 is LNHDA and CDR2 is SQIVND in the germline V gene (reference sequence). V gave up 1 base and J gave up 5 bases, with 17 bases separating them.

The source is an adult woman with Graves' disease, either hyperthyroidism or ophthalmopathy (not recorded which). The V call is TRBV19, the J call TRBJ2-2, with D possibly TRBD2 on 6 matching bases. Sequencing was carried out using peripheral blood or thyroid tissue (not recorded which). The CDR3 loop reads CASSIGGISGLTGELFF. The CDR3 DNA follows: TGTGCCAGTAGTATAGGAGGGATTAGCGGTTTAACCGGGGAGCTGTTTTTT.